The 10 T cell receptor beta chains given below trace back to one sample, sequenced in a study of immune evolution from preneoplasia to lung adenocarcinoma. The assay was immunoSEQ multiplex PCR, and TCRdb's table has in-frame clones only and misses some. The sample records about 8,100 clones, 65% to 90% being singletons. Sequencing input: FFPE minimally invasive lung adenocarcinoma tissue. The receptor set was obtained from a person aged 65-85 years with lung adenocarcinoma.

The CDR3 coding sequence is TGTGCCAGCAGTTCGGGACAGGGATTTTCACCCCTCCACTTT. Protein sequence: CASSSGQGFSPLHF. The rearrangement links TRBV7-9 to TRBJ1-6; 9 nucleotides align to TRBD1. The CDR3 is made up of 14 amino acids. V dropped 6 bases and J dropped 9; count of bases not matched to a gene: 6. CDR1 and CDR2 (germline): SEHNR, FQNEAQ (reference sequence).

The chain combines TRBV7-9 with TRBJ1-4, with 11 bases aligning to TRBD1. CDR1 and CDR2 from the germline V gene are SEHNR and FQNEAQ (reference sequence). Trimming took 6 bases from V and 6 from J; bases not matched to a gene: 15. CDR3 size: 18 residues. In nucleotides, the CDR3 is TGTGCCAGCAGTTCGACCGGGACAGGGGGGTTGATTGATGAAAAACTGTTTTTT. Amino acids: CASSSTGTGGLIDEKLFF.

V is TRBV5-4 and J is TRBJ2-5; D is unresolved. The CDR3 runs to 13 residues. V shed 0 bases and J shed 1 base, with 4 bases lying between them. From germline, CDR1 is SGHNT and CDR2 YYREEE (reference sequence). CDR3 nucleotide sequence: TGTGCCAGCAGCTTGGTTACCCAAGAGACCCAGTACTTC. Translated, it gives CASSLVTQETQYF.

This clone has just one count. The sample carries other DNA sequences with the same CDR3. The chain joins TRBV6-5 to TRBJ2-7, with TRBD1 identical over 7 bases. J gave up 0 bases and V 6 bases, and 5 bases lay outside the gene matches. CDR1 MNHEY and CDR2 SVGAGI come from the germline V gene. This CDR3 contains 14 residues. For the CDR3, the DNA is TGTGCCAGCAGAAAGGACAGGAGCTCCTACGAGCAGTACTTC. It codes for CASRKDRSSYEQYF.

The chain employs TRBV4-1 and TRBJ2-4; possibly TRBD1 for D (5 bases). The germline CDR1 and CDR2 sequences are MGHRA and YSYEKL. Trimming took 0 bases from V and 6 from J, leaving 15 bases between them. CDR3 length: 16 residues. The CDR3 nucleotides are TGCGCCAGCAGCCAAGACGTAGGGTCAGGGCGAAACATTCAGTACTTC. Translation: CASSQDVGSGRNIQYF.

V gene TRBV10-3 combines with J gene TRBJ1-5; D remains unclear. V lost 3 bases to trimming and J lost 4 bases, with 4 bases between them. There are 12 residues in the CDR3. Germline V gene lookup returns CDR1 ENHRY and CDR2 SYGVKD. The DNA for the CDR3 is TGTGCCATCAGTGAACGGAATCAGCCCCAGCATTTT. It codes for CAISERNQPQHF.

The CDR3 DNA reads TGTGCCAGCAGCTTAGCCCTAGCGGCGACAGATACGCAGTATTTT. Translating gives CASSLALAATDTQYF. The gene calls are TRBV7-9 and TRBJ2-3, with 7 positions matching TRBD2. The J segment lost 3 bases and the V segment lost 0 bases, leaving 3 bases of the junction unmatched. The CDR3 has 15 residues. The germline gives CDR1 SEHNR, CDR2 FQNEAQ (reference sequence).

The chain uses TRBV30 and TRBJ2-2; D unresolved. Germline loops: CDR1 GTSNPN, CDR2 SVGIG (reference sequence). V lost 0 bases, J lost 3 bases, and 5 bases lay in between. The CDR3 spans 13 residues. CDR3: CAWSVHDTGELFF. The CDR3 region has the DNA TGTGCCTGGAGTGTACATGACACCGGGGAGCTGTTTTTT.

The J gene is TRBJ1-1, the V gene TRBV6-1, with 8 bases lining up with TRBD1. Germline trimming cut 7 bases from V and 6 bases from J; bases unmatched to any gene: 10. Germline V CDR1 and CDR2: MNHNS, SASEGT. The CDR3 sequence is 14 residues long. The CDR3 spells CASNKGQGLAEAFF. Written as DNA, the CDR3 is TGTGCCAGCAACAAAGGACAGGGTCTCGCTGAAGCTTTCTTT.

The CDR3 region is CASSPGTGYYEQYF. In DNA, the CDR3 is TGTGCCAGCAGCCCAGGGACAGGATACTACGAGCAGTACTTC. V and J are TRBV11-2 and TRBJ2-7; 8 bases match TRBD1. CDR3 length equals 14 residues. CDR1 is SGHAT, CDR2 FQNNGV, per germline. The V segment lost 5 bases and the J segment 3 bases; nucleotides outside the gene matches: 6.